What follows describes a single T cell receptor (beta chain). These data are taken from a study of T cells after yellow fever vaccination. The length of the CDR3 is 12 residues. V was trimmed by 6 bases and J by 8 bases, leaving 13 bases between them. Germline-derived CDR1 and CDR2 are DFQATT and SNEGSKA (reference sequence). Each CDR3 protein is one row after TCRdb ran MiXCR on the 5' RACE reads. The sample has over 250,000 distinct CDR3 sequences, 4.1% seen once. The starting material was PBMCs, obtained 5 days after the yellow fever booster vaccination. This TCR derives from a man aged 18 to 30 who received the YFV17D yellow fever vaccine. The chain couples TRBV20-1 to TRBJ1-4; D is perhaps TRBD1 (6 bases). This CDR3 reads CSAEGGFEKLFF. DNA for the CDR3: TGCAGTGCCGAGGGGGGTTTCGAAAAACTGTTTTTT.